Reported below is one T cell receptor beta chain. A read error may be the cause here, since a much bigger clone is one base away. This CDR3 is missing its conserved last phenylalanine or tryptophan, likely due to a read error. V was pared by 3 bases and J by 10 bases, with 13 bases between. CDR3 size: 14 residues. The germline CDR1 and CDR2 sequences are SNHLY and FYNNEI. Using RNA template, CDR3s of TCR alpha and beta were amplified with iRepertoire arm-PCR. One-step reverse transcription and amplification started from around 100-400 ng of tissue mRNA or PBMC total RNA. TCRdb re-analysed the multiplex PCR reads in MiXCR, keeping a single row per CDR3 protein. The repertoire holds about 130,000 distinct CDR3 sequences, under 25% seen once, with roughly a quarter in the top ten. These data originate in a study of glioma-infiltrating T cells.

Sequencing used glioma tissue, nonneoplastic brain tissue, or PBMCs (not recorded which). The chain joins TRBV2 to TRBJ1-6, with D possibly being TRBD1 (5 bases). This clonotype originated in a human donor with low-grade glioma or glioblastoma, undergoing nonglioma brain surgery, or in good health (not recorded which). CDR3 sequence: CASSDWDPGSPLHL. The CDR3 DNA sequence: TGTGCCAGCAGTGATTGGGACCCGGGATCACCCCTCCACTTG.